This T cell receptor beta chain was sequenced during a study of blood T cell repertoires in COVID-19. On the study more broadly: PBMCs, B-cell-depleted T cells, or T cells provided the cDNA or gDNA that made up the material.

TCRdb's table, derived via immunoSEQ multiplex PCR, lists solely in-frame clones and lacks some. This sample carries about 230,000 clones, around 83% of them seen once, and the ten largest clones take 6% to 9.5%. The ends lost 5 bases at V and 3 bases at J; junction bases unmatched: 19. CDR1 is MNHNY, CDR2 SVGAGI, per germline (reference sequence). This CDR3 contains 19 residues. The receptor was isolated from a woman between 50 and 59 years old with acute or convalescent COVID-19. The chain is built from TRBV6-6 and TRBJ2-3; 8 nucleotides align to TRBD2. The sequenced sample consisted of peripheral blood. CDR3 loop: CASSRFWTSTRSETDTQYF. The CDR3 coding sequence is TGTGCCAGCAGTCGATTCTGGACTAGCACGAGGAGTGAAACAGATACGCAGTATTTT.